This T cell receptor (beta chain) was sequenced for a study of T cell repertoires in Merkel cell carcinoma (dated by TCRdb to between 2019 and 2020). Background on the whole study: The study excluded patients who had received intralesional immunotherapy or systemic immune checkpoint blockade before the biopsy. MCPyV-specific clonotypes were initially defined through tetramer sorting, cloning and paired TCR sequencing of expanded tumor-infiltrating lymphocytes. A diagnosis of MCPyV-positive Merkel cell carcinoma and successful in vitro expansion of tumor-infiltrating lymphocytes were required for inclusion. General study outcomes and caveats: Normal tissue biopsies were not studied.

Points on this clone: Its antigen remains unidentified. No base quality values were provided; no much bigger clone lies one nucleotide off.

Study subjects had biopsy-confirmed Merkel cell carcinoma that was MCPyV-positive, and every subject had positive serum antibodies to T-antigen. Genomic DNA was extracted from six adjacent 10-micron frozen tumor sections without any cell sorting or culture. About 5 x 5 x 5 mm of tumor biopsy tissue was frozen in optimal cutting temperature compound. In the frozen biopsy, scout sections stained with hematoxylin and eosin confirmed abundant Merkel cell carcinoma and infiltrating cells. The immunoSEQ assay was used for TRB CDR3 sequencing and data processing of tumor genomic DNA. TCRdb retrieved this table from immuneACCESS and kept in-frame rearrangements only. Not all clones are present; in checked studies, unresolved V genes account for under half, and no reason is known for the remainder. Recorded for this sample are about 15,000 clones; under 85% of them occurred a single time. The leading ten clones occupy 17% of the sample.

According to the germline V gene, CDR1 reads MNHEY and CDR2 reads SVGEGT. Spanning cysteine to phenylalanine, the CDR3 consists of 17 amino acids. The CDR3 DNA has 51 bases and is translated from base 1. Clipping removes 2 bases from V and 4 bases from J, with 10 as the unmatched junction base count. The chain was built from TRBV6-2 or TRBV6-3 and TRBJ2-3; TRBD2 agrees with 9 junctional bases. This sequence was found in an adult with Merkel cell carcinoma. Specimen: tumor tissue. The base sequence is TGTGCCAGCAGTTACGGCTCTAGCGGGAAGGTGTCAGATACGCAGTATTTT. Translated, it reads CASSYGSSGKVSDTQYF.